A single sample is the source of the 29 T cell receptor beta chains below, sequenced in a study of tumor-infiltrating lymphocytes in oesophageal squamous cell carcinoma. Each CDR3 protein is one row after TCRdb ran MiXCR on the PCR reads. Of 3,500 or so distinct CDR3 sequences in the sample, approximately 16% were seen once. The sample taken for sequencing was esophageal tumor tissue. The receptors here all came from a male donor with esophageal squamous cell carcinoma.

The chain recombines TRBV7-9 with TRBJ2-5; TRBD2 matches at 7 bases. The end of the DNA is better explained by TRBJ2-1, so the J call may be wrong. Germline CDR1 is SEHNR and CDR2 is FQNEAQ (reference sequence). The CDR3 is 16 amino acids. CDR3 DNA sequence: TGTGCCAGCAGCTTAGAAGGGCGGGGGAGCGGTGATACGCAGTTCTTC. This gives the protein CASSLEGRGSGDTQFF.

Comment on this clonotype: This clone may be a read error of a much larger clone one base away. J is TRBJ2-5 and V is TRBV5-5; 9 bases align to TRBD1. The closer fit of TRBJ2-1 to the DNA end suggests the J call may be wrong. Germline V CDR1 and CDR2: SGHKS, YYEKEE (reference sequence). The CDR3 covers 15 residues. The CDR3, as DNA: TGTGCCAGCGGGTCCCGGACAGGGGAGGACTACGAGCAGTTCTTC. It yields the protein CASGSRTGEDYEQFF.

This clonotype counts as large. The genes are TRBV7-8 and TRBJ2-5, with 13 nucleotides matching TRBD2. The CDR3 is 19 residues long. Trimming removed 6 bases from V and 3 bases from J; junction bases left unmatched: 16. The germline CDR1 and CDR2 sequences are SGHVS and FQNEAQ. CDR3 bases: TGTGCCAGCAGAAAACCACTAGCGGGGGGGCAAGGTCCCAAAGAGACCCAGTACTTC. It specifies CASRKPLAGGQGPKETQYF. Combining the CDR3 with reference TRBV7-8 and TRBJ2-5 gives the whole variable domain GAGVSQSPRYKVAKRGQDVALRCDPISGHVSLFWYQQALGQGPEFLTYFQNEAQLDKSGLPSDRFFAERPEGSVSTLKIQRTQQEDSAVYLCASRKPLAGGQGPKETQYFGPGTRLLVL.

A few counts support this clonotype. It may be a read error: a sequence one base away is much more abundant. This sequence joins TRBV12-3 or TRBV12-4 and TRBJ2-5; a possible D gene is TRBD2 (5 bases). The tail of the sequence fits TRBJ2-1 better, so the J call may be wrong. This CDR3 has 14 residues. This CDR3 reads CASSTFRGLDEQFF. Here the CDR3 DNA reads TGTGCCAGCAGCACCTTTCGAGGGTTAGACGAGCAGTTCTTC.

About this clonotype itself: Germline is not matched at one junction end, which may reflect a read error. This chain joins TRBV12-3 or TRBV12-4 and TRBJ2-4, with a weak D call TRBD2 (6 bases). CDR3 length equals 17 residues. Here the CDR3 reads CASSFSLGRGRSYEQDF. The CDR3 DNA follows: TGTGCTAGCAGTTTTTCTCTAGGGCGGGGCAGGTCCTACGAGCAGGACTTC.

This clonotype was seen a few times. Given the absence of the conserved phenylalanine or tryptophan at the CDR3 end, a read error is likely. The DNA is left out, because the CDR3 cannot be placed on it with certainty; the CDR3 is given as TCRdb lists it. J is TRBJ2-6 and V is TRBV7-2; the table assigns TRBD2, which was not confirmed against the DNA. Looked up from germline, CDR1 is SGHTA and CDR2 is FQGNSA. The CDR3 has 8 amino acids, counting both end residues. CDR3: CASSSTSG.

This clonotype was detected many times. The genes are TRBV6-1 and TRBJ1-6; D possibly corresponds to TRBD1 (6 bases). The CDR3 runs 13 residues. Germline CDR1 is MNHNS and CDR2 is SASEGT. V lost 7 bases, J lost 8 bases, and 12 bases lay in between. In DNA form, the CDR3 reads TGTGCCAGCACCACAGGGACGGATTCACCCCTCCACTTT. It encodes CASTTGTDSPLHF.

This clonotype appeared many times. A much bigger clone sits one base away, suggesting this may be a read error. V gene TRBV6-1 combines with J gene TRBJ2-5, with 9 bases that match TRBD2. The CDR3 sequence is 17 residues long. The V segment lost 8 bases and the J segment 11 bases; nucleotides outside the gene matches: 24. In germline, CDR1 is MNHNS, CDR2 SASEGT. This CDR3 reads CASRGGGPEVLYNEQYF. For the CDR3, the DNA is TGTGCCAGCCGCGGGGGGGGGCCGGAGGTACTCTACAATGAGCAGTACTTC.

This clonotype was detected a few times. Likely a read error: the CDR3 ends without its conserved phenylalanine or tryptophan. The DNA is left out, because the CDR3 cannot be placed on it with certainty; the CDR3 is given as TCRdb lists it. The J gene is TRBJ2-5, the V gene TRBV12-3 or TRBV12-4; the table's D gene call, TRBD1, was not cross checked with the DNA. The CDR3 comprises 15 residues, both ends counted. The CDR3 here is CASSPRADSPLHFGN.

V is TRBV4-1 and J is TRBJ1-4; no firm D call. With 5 bases removed from V and 0 bases from J, the gap between germline ends came to 13 bases. There are 16 residues in the CDR3. Germline values: CDR1 MGHRA, CDR2 YSYEKL. Written as DNA, the CDR3 is TGCGCCAGCAGCTTTTCACCAGCCTCAACTAATGAAAAACTGTTTTTT. Protein sequence: CASSFSPASTNEKLFF.

This clonotype was picked up many times. The rearrangement joins TRBV6-9 to TRBJ2-7; 7 nucleotides match TRBD2. Germline V gives CDR1 MNHGY, CDR2 SVAAGI. The CDR3 covers 14 residues. J gave up 0 bases and V 11 bases, and 10 bases lay outside the gene matches. This CDR3 reads CARLERGDSYEQYF. In DNA, the CDR3 is TGTGCCCGCCTGGAACGGGGGGACTCCTACGAGCAGTACTTC.

This clonotype is medium-sized. The chain employs TRBV25-1 and TRBJ2-5; no reliable D call. The CDR3 loop spans 15 amino acids. Looked up from germline, CDR1 is MGHDK and CDR2 is SYGVNS. V dropped 3 bases and J dropped 5 bases, with 16 bases sitting between them. CDR3 loop: CASSDDRVRRETQYF. The CDR3 nucleotides read TGTGCCAGCAGTGATGACCGAGTACGCAGGGAGACCCAGTACTTC. Using reference TRBV25-1 and TRBJ2-5 for the parts outside the CDR3, the full variable domain is EADIYQTPRYLVIGTGKKITLECSQTMGHDKMYWYQQDPGMELHLIHYSYGVNSTEKGDLSSESTVSRIRTEHFPLTLESARPSHTSQYLCASSDDRVRRETQYFGPGTRLLVL.

This clonotype was found many times. This chain uses TRBV6-1 with TRBJ1-6; possibly TRBD1 for D (5 bases). Germline loops: CDR1 MNHNS, CDR2 SASEGT. The ends were cut back, 6 bases at V and 7 bases at J, with 7 bases in the middle. This CDR3 region has 12 residues. The CDR3 loop reads CASRRQNSPLHF. The CDR3 region has the DNA TGTGCCAGCAGACGACAGAATTCACCCCTCCACTTT.

Many counts were recorded for this clonotype. The genes are TRBV19 and TRBJ1-1, with D unclear. V lost 1 base and J lost 0, with 6 bases in between. CDR1 and CDR2 from the germline V gene are LNHDA and SQIVND (reference sequence). The CDR3 length is 14 residues. CDR3 DNA: TGTGCCAGTAGTATAGCACGCCTGAACACTGAAGCTTTCTTT. It encodes CASSIARLNTEAFF.

This clonotype was seen at least ten times. Since a much larger clone is just one base distant, this may be a read error. V and J are TRBV6-6 and TRBJ2-5, with 10 nucleotides matching TRBD2. In germline, CDR1 is MNHNY, CDR2 SVGAGI (reference sequence). The CDR3 loop spans 16 amino acids. Trimming removed 2 bases from V and 11 bases from J; junction bases left unmatched: 14. The CDR3 region has the DNA TGTGCCAGCAGTTACGCGGCTAGCGGGGGTTCGAATGAGCAGTACTTC. Its translation is CASSYAASGGSNEQYF.

In this sample, this clonotype turned up many times. This chain connects TRBV14 to TRBJ2-5; 7 nucleotides align to TRBD2. CDR3 length: 15 amino acids. The V and J ends lost 1 base and 11 bases, in that order; junction bases with no gene match: 13. CDR1 and CDR2 from the germline V gene are SGHDN and FVKESK. CDR3 in amino acids: CASSQAGGGSRGQYF. As DNA, the CDR3 is TGTGCCAGCAGCCAAGCGGGAGGTGGGTCCCGGGGGCAGTACTTC.

By share, this clonotype ranks as medium-sized. CDR3 sequence: CATRGFTEAFF. In DNA, the CDR3 is TGTGCCACAAGGGGGTTCACTGAAGCTTTCTTT. This chain joins TRBV6-1 and TRBJ1-1; the D gene is possibly TRBD1 (6 bases). V was pared by 10 bases and J by 4 bases, with 10 bases between. Germline assignment: CDR1 MNHNS and CDR2 SASEGT. There are 11 residues in the CDR3.

There are many counts of this clonotype. This may be a read error, as it is one base from a much larger clone. The V gene is TRBV12-3 or TRBV12-4, the J gene TRBJ2-3, with a tentative D call TRBD1 (5 bases). The J call is doubtful: the DNA matches TRBJ2-7 better. This CDR3 comprises 13 residues. CDR3 protein: CASSSTDYNEQYF. DNA of the CDR3: TGTGCCAGCAGTTCGACAGATTACAATGAGCAGTACTTC.

A remark on this clonotype: The CDR3 does not end in the conserved phenylalanine or tryptophan, so this is likely a read error. The DNA is left out, because the CDR3 cannot be placed on it with certainty; the CDR3 is given as TCRdb lists it. The chain links TRBV12-3 or TRBV12-4 to TRBJ2-7; the table's D call, TRBD2, was not checked against the DNA. Including both end residues, the CDR3 is 16 amino acids long. The CDR3 loop is CASSDSLRDYGYTFGS.

This clonotype has a count of ten or more. This chain connects TRBV5-1 to TRBJ2-7; 7 bases are a match to TRBD2. This CDR3 is 14 amino acids long. CDR1 and CDR2 from the germline V gene are SGHRS and YFSETQ. J lost 3 bases, V lost 4 bases, and 7 bases had no gene match. The CDR3 is CASSGEGVVYEQYF. In nucleotides, the CDR3 is TGCGCCAGCAGCGGGGAGGGAGTCGTCTACGAGCAGTACTTC.

This clonotype is medium-sized. The V call is TRBV6-1, the J call TRBJ2-1, with a weak D call TRBD2 (7 bases). Germline V CDR1 and CDR2: MNHNS, SASEGT. There are 17 residues in the CDR3. Trimming pared 7 bases from V and 3 bases from J, leaving 22 bases between. The CDR3 DNA is TGTGCCAGCAAATACCAGGGGCCGGGACTAAACTACAATGAGCAGTTCTTC. Translation gives CASKYQGPGLNYNEQFF.

As concerns this clonotype: Because the CDR3's place on the DNA is in doubt, the DNA is left out and the CDR3 is given as listed by TCRdb. The genes are TRBV5-4 and TRBJ2-1; TRBD1 is taken as the D call from the table, unchecked against the DNA. The CDR3 spans 16 amino acids, including both terminal residues. Germline V CDR1 and CDR2: SGHNT, YYREEE (reference sequence). CDR3 sequence: CASSFGPGTGNSPLHF.

Judged by abundance, this clonotype is medium-sized. This chain links TRBV7-3 with TRBJ2-1; 10 bases match TRBD2. Germline CDR1 and CDR2: SGHTA and FQGTGA. The CDR3 loop spans 17 amino acids. With V trimmed by 1 base and J by 4 bases, 7 bases remained unmatched. CDR3 region: CASSLIPTSGEYNEQFF. CDR3 nucleotide sequence: TGTGCCAGCAGCTTAATCCCCACTAGCGGGGAGTACAATGAGCAGTTCTTC.

This clonotype occurred a few times. The gene calls are TRBV29-1 and TRBJ2-1; D is possibly TRBD1 (5 bases). V shed 3 bases and J shed 8 bases, with 8 bases lying between them. In germline, CDR1 is SQVTM, CDR2 ANQGSEA. The CDR3 length is 11 residues. The CDR3, as DNA: TGCAGCGTTGAGTTCAGGGATGAGCAGTTCTTC. This gives the protein CSVEFRDEQFF.

This clonotype is labeled medium-sized. The genes are TRBV5-6 and TRBJ2-7; 10 bases fit TRBD1. Trimming removed 7 bases from V and 1 base from J; junction bases left unmatched: 8. The CDR3 covers 15 residues. Germline values: CDR1 SGHDT, CDR2 YYEEEE. CDR3 DNA sequence: TGTGCCAGCGAGCGCCGGGACAGGGGTTCCTACGAGCAGTACTTC. It codes for CASERRDRGSYEQYF.

In this sample, this clonotype turned up many times. The chain uses TRBV5-8 and TRBJ1-1; D may be TRBD1 (5 bases). The germline V gene encodes CDR1 SGHTS and CDR2 YDEGEE. CDR3 length: 14 residues. The ends were cut back, 0 bases at V and 6 bases at J, with 12 bases in the middle. In nucleotides, the CDR3 is TGTGCCAGCAGCTTGGGAGGCAGGGTGTCTGAAGCTTTCTTT. Translated: CASSLGGRVSEAFF. Filled out from reference TRBV5-8 and TRBJ1-1, the complete variable domain reads EAGVTQSPTHLIKTRGQQATLRCSPISGHTSVYWYQQALGLGLQFLLWYDEGEERNRGNFPPRFSGRQFPNYSSELNVNALELEDSALYLCASSLGGRVSEAFFGQGTRLTVV.

This clonotype was detected many times. The V call is TRBV28, the J call TRBJ2-2; D is perhaps TRBD2 (6 bases). The CDR3 covers 15 residues. Deletions cut 3 bases from V and 1 base from J, with 9 bases between. CDR1 and CDR2 from the germline V gene are MDHEN and SYDVKM. The DNA for the CDR3 is TGTGCCAGCAGTTTTCTCGGGGGGAACACCGGGGAGCTGTTTTTT. Translation: CASSFLGGNTGELFF.

Sample share makes this clonotype medium-sized. The rearrangement joins TRBV7-2 to TRBJ1-2, with D unclear. Deletions cut 5 bases from V and 2 bases from J, with 12 bases between. The germline gives CDR1 SGHTA, CDR2 FQGNSA. This CDR3 is 14 amino acids long. CDR3 DNA: TGTGCCAGCAGCCAGCTCGGGTTAAACTATGGCTACACCTTC. Protein: CASSQLGLNYGYTF.

This clonotype was detected ten times or more. V and J are TRBV11-3 and TRBJ1-1; D is uncertain. There are 13 residues in the CDR3. Trimming shortened V by 0 bases and J by 11 bases, and 13 bases separated the two germline ends. Germline-derived CDR1 and CDR2 are SGHNT and YENEEA. DNA for the CDR3: TGTGCCAGCAGCTTAGATGAGCGGCGATCGGCTTTCTTT. As protein: CASSLDERRSAFF.